The rows below give T cell receptor beta chains drawn from one sample of a study of CD8 T cell repertoires and HIV-1 epitope variants. Sequencing was performed with immunoSEQ multiplex PCR; in TCRdb, only in-frame clones are kept and a portion is missing. The sample contains 4,500 to 6,000 clones, less than 75% of which appear only once. Their antigens are not known. The sequenced material came from cultured CD8+ T cells derived from PBMCs. The receptors originated from a male donor with HIV. The CDR3 runs from the conserved cysteine through the conserved F or W. Fields, in order: V gene, clone size, D gene, J gene, CDR3 protein, CDR3 DNA. The D gene is left open where the match is weak. For some rows the clone size is stated as once, few or many, or as a class when expanded; others skip it.

>TRBV2|NA|TRBD1|TRBJ1-1
CASSIWPGQGNTEAFF
TGTGCCAGCAGTATTTGGCCGGGACAGGGAAACACTGAAGCTTTCTTT
>TRBV27|medium-sized|TRBD1|TRBJ1-6
CASSSGTALHF
TGTGCCAGCAGTTCCGGGACAGCCCTCCACTTT
>TRBV28|NA|NA|TRBJ2-2
CASSLAAGASTGELFF
TGTGCCAGCAGTTTAGCGGCGGGGGCATCTACCGGGGAGCTGTTTTTT
>TRBV6-1|NA|NA|TRBJ1-1
CASTREGRTEAFF
TGTGCCAGCACCCGAGAGGGGCGAACTGAAGCTTTCTTT
>TRBV6-4|NA|TRBD1|TRBJ1-2
CASIEDRGIPPNYGYTF
TGTGCCAGCATAGAGGACAGGGGGATCCCTCCTAACTATGGCTACACCTTC
>TRBV5-6|NA|NA|TRBJ2-7
CASSFSPDSSYEQYF
TGTGCCAGCAGCTTTTCACCGGACAGTTCCTACGAGCAGTACTTC
>TRBV10-3|NA|NA|TRBJ2-1
CAISESNNEQFF
TGTGCCATCAGTGAGTCTAATAATGAGCAGTTCTTC
>TRBV15|few|TRBD1|TRBJ1-5
CATSNSGQGNQPQHF
TGTGCCACCAGCAATTCCGGACAGGGCAATCAGCCCCAGCATTTT
>TRBV28|few|NA|TRBJ1-1
CASSFQGQKDTEAFF
TGTGCCAGCAGTTTTCAGGGGCAGAAGGACACTGAAGCTTTCTTT
>TRBV7-2|NA|NA|TRBJ1-3
CASSPSGASGNTIYF
TGTGCCAGCAGCCCCTCAGGGGCCTCTGGAAACACCATATATTTT
>TRBV27|NA|NA|TRBJ1-1
CASRVANTNTEAFF
TGTGCCAGCCGGGTGGCTAACACGAACACTGAAGCTTTCTTT
>TRBV27|few|TRBD1|TRBJ2-2
CASSPGQLTYTGELFF
TGTGCCAGCAGTCCGGGACAGCTAACGTACACCGGGGAGCTGTTTTTT
>TRBV11-3|NA|NA|TRBJ2-3
CASSSPLEGQYF
TGTGCCAGCAGCTCCCCTCTTGAGGGGCAGTATTTT
>TRBV5-1|NA|TRBD1|TRBJ2-3
CASSFGQGGTDTQYF
TGCGCCAGCAGCTTTGGACAGGGAGGCACAGATACGCAGTATTTT
>TRBV2|once|TRBD2|TRBJ2-6
CASSDGTTSGANVLTF
TGTGCCAGCAGTGACGGGACTACCTCTGGGGCCAACGTCCTGACTTTC
>TRBV4-3|NA|TRBD2|TRBJ2-7
CASSQEAGTSNYEQYF
TGCGCCAGCAGCCAAGAAGCCGGGACTAGCAACTACGAGCAGTACTTC
>TRBV25-1|few|NA|TRBJ2-7
CASSAGRGVEQYF
TGTGCCAGCAGTGCGGGTAGGGGGGTCGAGCAGTACTTC
>TRBV5-1|NA|TRBD1|TRBJ1-3
CASSLMGQPLSGNTIYF
TGCGCCAGCAGCTTAATGGGACAGCCGCTCTCTGGAAACACCATATATTTT
>TRBV6-5|NA|TRBD2|TRBJ2-2
CASSSKREEVTGELFF
TGTGCCAGCAGTTCTAAGCGGGAGGAGGTGACCGGGGAGCTGTTTTTT
>TRBV4-3|NA|TRBD1|TRBJ1-1
CASSQDYIDRDTEAFF
TGCGCCAGCAGCCAAGACTACATCGACAGGGACACTGAAGCTTTCTTT
>TRBV11-3|NA|NA|TRBJ2-5
CASSSTGGAQETQYF
TGTGCCAGCAGCAGCACGGGGGGCGCTCAAGAGACCCAGTACTTC
>TRBV4-3|NA|TRBD1|TRBJ2-7
CASSPGQVPYEQYF
TGCGCCAGCAGCCCGGGACAGGTCCCCTACGAGCAGTACTTC
>TRBV21-1|NA|NA|TRBJ2-3
CASSEPGIALEPIGTDTQYF
TGTGCCAGCAGCGAACCGGGGATCGCTCTTGAACCTATCGGCACAGATACGCAGTATTTT